This T cell receptor (beta chain) was recorded in a study of PD-1 blockade in classical Hodgkin lymphoma. On this clone itself: The antigen is undetermined.

Clones were read by immunoSEQ multiplex PCR, and TCRdb kept only the in-frame ones, dropping some. The data show some 90,000 clones, with around 80% seen just once and 15% to 20% held by the top ten. Overall study findings and caveats: A significant rise in TCR diversity was seen by C4D1 for CD4+ cells but not for CD8+ cells. Diversity similar to that of newly diagnosed patients was seen at baseline in complete responders. Among the patients, those starting nivolumab under 1 year after ASCT were excluded.

Time point in this sample: cycle 4 day 1 (C4D1), after six to seven weeks of nivolumab. Relapse was seen in all patients after autologous stem cell transplantation, and brentuximab vedotin exposure was variable. Best response was recorded as complete response, partial response or progressive disease. Sequencing used peripheral blood mononuclear cells (PBMCs), obtained before the fourth cycle of nivolumab. The receptor was isolated from a human donor with classical Hodgkin lymphoma.

CDR3 residues: CASSLGTVKQETQYF. CDR3 nucleotide sequence: TGCGCCAGCAGCTTAGGGACAGTGAAGCAAGAGACCCAGTACTTC. The rearrangement links TRBV5-1 to TRBJ2-5; 7 positions match TRBD1. The J segment lost 2 bases and the V segment lost 2 bases, leaving 6 bases of the junction unmatched. The CDR3 covers 15 residues. Germline CDR1 is SGHRS and CDR2 is YFSETQ.